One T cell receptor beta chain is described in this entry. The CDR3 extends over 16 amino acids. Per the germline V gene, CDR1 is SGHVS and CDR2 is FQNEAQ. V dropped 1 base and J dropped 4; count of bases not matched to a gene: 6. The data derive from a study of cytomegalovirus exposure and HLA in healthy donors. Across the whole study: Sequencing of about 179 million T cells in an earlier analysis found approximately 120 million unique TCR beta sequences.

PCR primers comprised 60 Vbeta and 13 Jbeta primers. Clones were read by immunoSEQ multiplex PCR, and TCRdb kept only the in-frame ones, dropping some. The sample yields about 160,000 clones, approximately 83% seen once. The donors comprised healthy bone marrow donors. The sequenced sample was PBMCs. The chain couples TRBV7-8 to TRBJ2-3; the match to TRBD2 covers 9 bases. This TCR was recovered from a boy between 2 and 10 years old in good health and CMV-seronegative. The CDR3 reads CASSLEGGGAPDTQYF. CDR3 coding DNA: TGTGCCAGCAGCTTAGAAGGCGGGGGGGCACCAGATACGCAGTATTTT. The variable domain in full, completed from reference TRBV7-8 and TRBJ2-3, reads GAGVSQSPRYKVAKRGQDVALRCDPISGHVSLFWYQQALGQGPEFLTYFQNEAQLDKSGLPSDRFFAERPEGSVSTLKIQRTQQEDSAVYLCASSLEGGGAPDTQYFGPGTRLTVL.